This T cell receptor beta chain was sequenced in a study of beta chain features in type 1 diabetes. This clone was seen more than once but under ten times. Antigen unknown. A single heparinised blood sample, averaging roughly 0.11 L, was obtained per donor. Stem cell-like memory, regulatory, central memory and naive CD4+ cells were sorted via CD45RO/CCR7/CD25/CD127/CD95/CD27. General observations from the study: Fewer junction insertions and more nucleotide deletions appeared in type 1 diabetes patients. A moderate, significant TCRB CDR3 shortening appeared in type 1 diabetes across four CD4+ subsets.

Expressed TCRB transcripts were sequenced because the isolated RNA had all been reverse transcribed beforehand. Profiled with immunoSEQ multiplex PCR; TCRdb holds only in-frame clones, not every one. The data contain a few hundred thousand clones, approximately 28% of them seen just once; the ten biggest clones take up around 0.065%. The V end was cut by 1 base, the J end by 2 bases, with 9 bases between. The germline gives CDR1 MDHEN, CDR2 SYDVKM. The CDR3 extends over 14 amino acids. The chain is built from TRBV28 and TRBJ2-7; D not certain. The sequence derives from a man aged 18 to 29 in good health. What was sequenced was naive CD4+ T cells from blood. The CDR3 loop is CASSLFGVAYEQYF. DNA for the CDR3: TGTGCCAGCAGTTTATTTGGGGTTGCCTACGAGCAGTACTTC.